These 6 T cell receptor beta chains were sequenced from one sample in a study of cytomegalovirus exposure and HLA in healthy donors (dated 2017 in TCRdb). Libraries were prepared through the immunoSEQ multiplex PCR assay. A mixture of 60 forward primers for TCR Vbeta segments and 13 reverse primers for TCR Jbeta segments was used in the multiplex PCR. TCRdb provides this immuneACCESS table in a form limited to in-frame rearrangements. Some clones are lacking; in checked studies, under half of them reflect an unresolved V gene, and why the rest are absent is not known. This sample is represented by 150,000 to 200,000 clones; roughly 80% of them were singletons. About 1.5% of the sample belongs to the ten largest clones. Sequenced material: PBMCs. These TCRs come from a woman aged 25 to 39 in good health and CMV-seronegative.

The rearrangement joins TRBV5-4 to TRBJ2-7; D remains unclear. Per the germline V gene, CDR1 is SGHNT and CDR2 is YYREEE (reference sequence). The V gene lost 0 bases and the J gene lost 6 bases, with 16 bases spanning the gap. CDR3 length equals 15 residues. CDR3 region: CASSLDRVASAEQYF. The DNA for the CDR3 is TGTGCCAGCAGCTTGGATCGGGTCGCTTCAGCCGAGCAGTACTTC.

This chain uses TRBV5-1 with TRBJ1-1; D is unresolved. CDR1 and CDR2 from the germline V gene are SGHRS and YFSETQ. V gave up 0 bases and J gave up 3 bases, with 6 bases separating them. CDR3 length equals 13 residues. The CDR3 sequence: CASSLDSYTEAFF. The CDR3 bases are TGCGCCAGCAGCTTGGACAGCTACACTGAAGCTTTCTTT.

The rearrangement links TRBV6-5 to TRBJ2-1; the D gene is possibly TRBD1 (6 bases). The CDR3 is 14 amino acids. V shed 0 bases and J shed 4 bases, with 7 bases lying between them. Germline V CDR1 and CDR2: MNHEY, SVGAGI. In nucleotides, the CDR3 is TGTGCCAGCAGTTACTCTACAGGGTACAATGAGCAGTTCTTC. This translates into CASSYSTGYNEQFF.

The chain combines TRBV15 with TRBJ2-5; D might be TRBD1 (6 bases). The germline V gene has CDR1 LNHNV and CDR2 YYDKDF (reference sequence). V gave up 7 bases and J gave up 2 bases, with 11 bases separating them. The CDR3 contains 13 residues. CDR3 sequence (DNA): TGTGCCACCACGCTGGGGGCTCAAGAGACCCAGTACTTC. Translation gives CATTLGAQETQYF. Drawing the rest from reference TRBV15 and TRBJ2-5, the complete variable domain is DAMVIQNPRYQVTQFGKPVTLSCSQTLNHNVMYWYQQKSSQAPKLLFHYYDKDFNNEADTPDNFQSRRPNTSFCFLDIRSPGLGDTAMYLCATTLGAQETQYFGPGTRLLVL.

This clone was seen a few times. V gene TRBV12-5 combines with J gene TRBJ1-5; TRBD1 is a possible D gene (6 bases). Trimming took off 6 bases at V and 4 bases at J, with 10 bases between the two ends. This CDR3 spans 13 amino acids. Looked up from germline, CDR1 is LGHNT and CDR2 is FRNRAP. The CDR3 is CASGLGQNQPQHF. The CDR3 DNA reads as TGTGCTAGTGGCCTAGGACAGAATCAGCCCCAGCATTTT.

This chain connects TRBV15 to TRBJ2-7; a weak D match, TRBD2 (7 bases). CDR1 and CDR2 (germline): LNHNV, YYDKDF (reference sequence). The CDR3 extends over 15 amino acids. V was trimmed by 0 bases and J by 2 bases, leaving 11 bases between them. This CDR3 reads CATSRDPGGPYEQYF. Here the CDR3 DNA reads TGTGCCACCAGCAGAGATCCCGGGGGGCCCTACGAGCAGTACTTC.